This T cell receptor (beta chain) stems from a study of shared clonotypes between healthy human individuals. Findings of the study overall: Among non-shared clonotypes, generation probabilities were lower than among those shared by all four donors. Clonotype sharing across donors was expected to vary with sequencing depth.

Worth noting for this clone: Its antigen is still unknown.

It was into CD45RA+ naive and CD45RA-negative memory subsets that the CD4+ cells were split. Genomic DNA from each subset was divided evenly over several immunoSEQ plates. Only in-frame clones appear in the TCRdb table, and some are missing; sequencing was by immunoSEQ multiplex PCR. The data contain about 1.1 million clones, 75% to 80% of them singletons. Trimming stripped 2 bases from V and 5 bases from J, with 15 bases between. In germline, CDR1 is MNHEY, CDR2 SMNVEV (reference sequence). This CDR3 has 16 residues. The sample was memory CD4+ T cells from PBMCs. Subset of the sample: CD45RA-negative fraction. The clonotype was recovered from a man between 18 and 35 years old in good health. Some clones in this sample may be carry-over from other donors' samples. The rearrangement links TRBV27 to TRBJ2-2; D may be TRBD1 or TRBD2 (7 bases each). This CDR3 is CASSLKGGGETGELFF. The CDR3, as DNA: TGTGCCAGCAGTTTAAAGGGAGGGGGCGAGACCGGGGAGCTGTTTTTT.